This T cell receptor (beta chain) originates from a study of glioma-infiltrating T cells. Per germline, CDR1 MNHNS and CDR2 SASEGT. V was shortened by 2 bases and J by 7 bases, with 15 bases between the two germline ends. This CDR3 comprises 14 residues. To note about this clonotype: Its antigen is not identified. This sequence may be a read error, since a much larger clone differs from it by one base.

TCR alpha and beta CDR3 regions were amplified from RNA using iRepertoire nested multiplex PCR. One-step reverse transcription and amplification started from approximately 100-400 ng of tissue mRNA or PBMC total RNA. TCRdb fed the multiplex PCR reads into MiXCR, producing one record per CDR3 protein. The sample shows about 180,000 distinct CDR3 sequences, about 46% of them seen only once. Whole-study results and caveats: Tissue-blood divergence was below expectation in non-neoplastic patients, above in gliomas. Very few CDR3 sequences were shared between tissue and blood.

This receptor was identified in a human donor with low-grade glioma or glioblastoma, undergoing nonglioma brain surgery, or in good health (not recorded which). The sequenced sample was glioma tissue, nonneoplastic brain tissue, or PBMCs (not recorded which). The J gene is TRBJ2-7, the V gene TRBV6-1; possible D gene TRBD2, 5 bases. CDR3 nucleotides: TGTGCCAGCAGTGAACGGGATGGGGTGAAAGAGCAGTACTTC. Protein: CASSERDGVKEQYF.